The 5 T cell receptor beta chains reported below all come from one sample, sequenced in a study of shared clonotypes between healthy human individuals (TCRdb year 2020). Library preparation was by the immunoSEQ multiplex PCR assay. Imported from immuneACCESS, the table was reduced by TCRdb to in-frame sequences with V and J called. These copies leave out some clones; in studies compared against another copy, an unresolved V gene accounts for under half, and the cause of the remainder is not known. Across this sample there are about 750,000 clones, with more than 85% seen only once. 24% of the sample is taken by the ten largest. CD8 naive samples consisted of CD45RO-negative cells that were positively selected for CCR7, yielding a CD45RA+CCR7+ population without TemRA cells. Material for sequencing was naive CD8+ T cells sorted from blood. What the cell subset or site label conveys for this sample: CD45RA+CCR7+. These receptors originate from a man aged 30 to 45 in good health.

J is TRBJ1-4 and V is TRBV27, with 12 bases aligning to TRBD1. The germline CDR1 and CDR2 sequences are MNHEY and SMNVEV (reference sequence). The CDR3 loop spans 15 amino acids. V lost 5 bases, J lost 12 bases, and 10 bases stayed unmatched. CDR3 nucleotides: TGTGCCAGCAGTGGGACAGGGGGCGCAAGAATGGAACTGTTTTTT. Translation gives CASSGTGGARMELFF.

The V call is TRBV30, the J call TRBJ2-1, with 8 positions matching TRBD1. V dropped 0 bases and J dropped 8; count of bases not matched to a gene: 6. The CDR3 runs 14 residues. Germline V gene data show CDR1 as GTSNPN and CDR2 as SVGIG (reference sequence). As DNA, the CDR3 is TGTGCCTGGAGTGTCCGGACAGGGATCTATGAGCAGTTCTTC. Its protein is CAWSVRTGIYEQFF.

The chain couples TRBV5-5 to TRBJ2-5, with TRBD2 identical over 9 bases. The junction had 5 bases not matched to a gene; V was cut back by 4 bases and J by 4 bases. The CDR3 consists of 14 residues. The V gene's germline CDR1 is SGHKS and CDR2 YYEKEE (reference sequence). CDR3 bases: TGTGCCAGCAGCGGTGCGGGGGGGCCAGAGACCCAGTACTTC. It codes for CASSGAGGPETQYF.

V gene TRBV30 combines with J gene TRBJ1-2; weak D call: TRBD1 (5 bases). V was cut by 0 bases and J by 6 bases, with 11 bases left in between. The CDR3 is made up of 13 amino acids. The germline CDR1 and CDR2 sequences are GTSNPN and SVGIG (reference sequence). This CDR3 is CAWSVLGADGYTF. In DNA form, the CDR3 reads TGTGCCTGGAGTGTACTAGGGGCCGATGGCTACACCTTC.

The rearrangement joins TRBV11-1 to TRBJ2-7; D not certain. Trimming took off 2 bases at V and 3 bases at J, with 11 bases between the two ends. Germline assignment: CDR1 SGHAT and CDR2 FQDESV (reference sequence). CDR3 length: 14 amino acids. The chain's CDR3 is CASSLPGRYYEQYF. CDR3 DNA sequence: TGTGCCAGCAGCTTACCTGGGCGATACTACGAGCAGTACTTC.